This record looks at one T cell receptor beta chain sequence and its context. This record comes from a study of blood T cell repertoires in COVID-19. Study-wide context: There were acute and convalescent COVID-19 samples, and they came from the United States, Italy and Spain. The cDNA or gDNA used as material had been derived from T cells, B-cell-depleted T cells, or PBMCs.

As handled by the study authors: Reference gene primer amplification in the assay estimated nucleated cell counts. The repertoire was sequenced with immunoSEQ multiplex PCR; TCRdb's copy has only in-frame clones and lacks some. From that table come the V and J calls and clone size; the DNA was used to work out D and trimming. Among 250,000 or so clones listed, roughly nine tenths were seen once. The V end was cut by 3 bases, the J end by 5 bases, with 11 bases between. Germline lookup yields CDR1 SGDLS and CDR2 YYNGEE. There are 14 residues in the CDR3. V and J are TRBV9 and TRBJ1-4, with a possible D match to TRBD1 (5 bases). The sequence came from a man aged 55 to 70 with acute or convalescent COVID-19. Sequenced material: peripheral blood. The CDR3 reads CASSGGAGNEKLFF. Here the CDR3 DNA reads TGTGCCAGCAGCGGAGGGGCGGGGAATGAAAAACTGTTTTTT.